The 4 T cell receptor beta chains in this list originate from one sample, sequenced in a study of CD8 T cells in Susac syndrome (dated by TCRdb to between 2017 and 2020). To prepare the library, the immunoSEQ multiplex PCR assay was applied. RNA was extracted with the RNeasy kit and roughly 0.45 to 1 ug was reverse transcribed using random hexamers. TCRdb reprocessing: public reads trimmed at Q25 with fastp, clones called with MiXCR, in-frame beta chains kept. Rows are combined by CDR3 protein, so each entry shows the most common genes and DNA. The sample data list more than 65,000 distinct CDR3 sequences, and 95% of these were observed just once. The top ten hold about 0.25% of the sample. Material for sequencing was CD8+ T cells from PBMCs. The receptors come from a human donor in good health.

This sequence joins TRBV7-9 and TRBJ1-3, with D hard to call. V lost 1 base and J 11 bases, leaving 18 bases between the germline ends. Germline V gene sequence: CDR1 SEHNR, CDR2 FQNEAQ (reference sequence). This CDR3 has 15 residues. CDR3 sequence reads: CASSLVRDPGAAIYF. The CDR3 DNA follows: TGTGCCAGCAGCTTAGTACGCGACCCCGGAGCGGCCATATATTTT. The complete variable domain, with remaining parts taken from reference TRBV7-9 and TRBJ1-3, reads DTGVSQNPRHKITKRGQNVTFRCDPISEHNRLYWYRQTLGQGPEFLTYFQNEAQLEKSRLLSDRFSAERPKGSFSTLEIQRTEQGDSAMYLCASSLVRDPGAAIYFGEGSWLTVV.

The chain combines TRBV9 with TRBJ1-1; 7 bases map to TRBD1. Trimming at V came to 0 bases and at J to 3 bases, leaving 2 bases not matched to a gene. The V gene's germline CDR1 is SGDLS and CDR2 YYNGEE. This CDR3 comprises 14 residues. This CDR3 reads CASSVADRDTEAFF. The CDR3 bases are TGTGCCAGCAGCGTAGCAGACAGGGACACTGAAGCTTTCTTT.

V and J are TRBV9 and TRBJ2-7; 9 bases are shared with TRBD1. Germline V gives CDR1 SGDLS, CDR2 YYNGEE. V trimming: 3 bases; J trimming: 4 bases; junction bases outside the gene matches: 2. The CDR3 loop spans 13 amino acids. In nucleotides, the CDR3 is TGTGCCAGCAGCGAGGGACAGGGTTACGAGCAGTACTTC. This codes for CASSEGQGYEQYF.

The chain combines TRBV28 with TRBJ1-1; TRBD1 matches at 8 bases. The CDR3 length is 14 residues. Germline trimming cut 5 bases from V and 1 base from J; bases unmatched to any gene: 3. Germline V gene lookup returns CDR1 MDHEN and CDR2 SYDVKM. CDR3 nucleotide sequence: TGTGCCAGCAGTGAAACAGGGGGGAACACTGAAGCTTTCTTT. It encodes CASSETGGNTEAFF.